These 14 T cell receptor beta chains were sequenced from one sample in a study of T cells expressing NK-cell markers. TCRdb re-called the 5' RACE reads and shows each CDR3 protein once, DNA omitted. The sample table includes 350,000 to 450,000 distinct CDR3 sequences. The sequenced material came from blood T cells: a sorted CD56 or NKG2C T cell subset, CD4+ or CD8+ T cells, or bulk PBMC T cells (not recorded which). These TCRs come from a man aged 18 to 69 in good health.

J is TRBJ1-2 and V is TRBV3-1; the TCRdb D gene call, TRBD1, has no DNA to confirm it. Germline V gives CDR1 LGHDT, CDR2 YNNKEL (reference sequence). The CDR3 runs 16 residues. This CDR3 reads CASSPVAKAGVFGYTF. Full variable domain (missing parts from reference TRBV3-1 and TRBJ1-2): DTAVSQTPKYLVTQMGNDKSIKCEQNLGHDTMYWYKQDSKKFLKIMFSYNNKELIINETVPNRFSPKSPDKAHLNLHINSLELGDSAVYFCASSPVAKAGVFGYTFGSGTRLTVV.

The rearrangement links TRBV5-1 to TRBJ2-2; the TCRdb D gene call, TRBD1, has no DNA to confirm it. Germline values: CDR1 SGHRS, CDR2 YFSETQ. The CDR3 runs to 16 residues. The CDR3 protein is CASSPRQAGITGELFF.

V gene TRBV20-1 combines with J gene TRBJ2-3. Germline CDR1 and CDR2: DFQATT and SNEGSKA (reference sequence). The CDR3 has 12 amino acids. CDR3 sequence reads: CSAWTSGNTQYF.

The chain is built from TRBV7-2 and TRBJ2-2. Looked up from germline, CDR1 is SGHTA and CDR2 is FQGNSA. The CDR3 totals 15 residues. CDR3 protein: CASSLSSLITGELFF.

This chain links TRBV7-2 with TRBJ2-1; the TCRdb D gene call, TRBD1, has no DNA to confirm it. The CDR3 contains 14 residues. Germline V gene lookup returns CDR1 SGHTA and CDR2 FQGNSA. CDR3 residues: CASSPTGRYNEQFF.

The chain uses TRBV5-1 and TRBJ1-1. This CDR3 has 14 amino acids. In germline, CDR1 is SGHRS, CDR2 YFSETQ. The CDR3 sequence: CASSSGSANTEAFF.

This chain uses TRBV15 with TRBJ2-7; TCRdb reports TRBD1, a call that lacks DNA to check it against. The CDR3 consists of 15 residues. Germline CDR1 LNHNV, CDR2 YYDKDF (reference sequence). CDR3 amino acids: CATSRPTDRRYEQYF.

The chain's CDR3 is CASSPALGGNQPQHF. The chain recombines TRBV12-3 or TRBV12-4 with TRBJ1-5. This CDR3 is built from 15 residues.

The genes are TRBV7-9 and TRBJ2-7; TCRdb names TRBD1, which stays unverified in the absence of DNA. CDR3 size: 15 residues. Germline assignment: CDR1 SEHNR and CDR2 FQNEAQ (reference sequence). This CDR3 reads CASSSLVGTTYEQYF.

The chain's CDR3 is CASSTGTGYSNQPQHF. The V gene is TRBV7-8, the J gene TRBJ1-5; TCRdb's D call, TRBD1, is unchecked because there is no DNA. Germline V gene lookup returns CDR1 SGHVS and CDR2 FQNEAQ. The CDR3 runs to 16 residues.

The chain joins TRBV6-1 to TRBJ1-2; the D call from TCRdb, TRBD1, cannot be confirmed without DNA. The CDR3 spans 14 residues. The germline V gene encodes CDR1 MNHNS and CDR2 SASEGT. The CDR3 sequence is CASSARTGVYGYTF.

The rearrangement links TRBV12-3 or TRBV12-4 to TRBJ2-3; absent DNA, TCRdb's TRBD1 call cannot be checked. The CDR3 runs to 16 residues. The CDR3 is CASSPLLAKLTDTQYF.

This chain links TRBV9 with TRBJ2-1; TCRdb selects TRBD1, and the lack of DNA leaves this call unchecked. Germline CDR1 SGDLS, CDR2 YYNGEE. This CDR3 region has 16 residues. CDR3 amino acids: CASSAGQGRTYNEQFF.

CDR3 loop: CASSRAGPGYTF. The V gene is TRBV12-3 or TRBV12-4, the J gene TRBJ1-2. This CDR3 has 12 residues.